This TCR beta chain was observed in a study of PD-1 blockade in classical Hodgkin lymphoma. This sample's time point: cycle 4 day 1 (C4D1), after five to seven weeks of nivolumab. Every single patient, without exception, relapsed after autologous stem cell transplantation, and brentuximab vedotin exposure varied. Assay: immunoSEQ multiplex PCR; the TCRdb copy retains only in-frame clones and omits some. The profile covers roughly 21,000 clones, with 85% appearing a single time and more than 10% taken by the ten largest. Trimming took 2 bases from V and 11 from J, leaving 15 bases between them. Germline assignment: CDR1 SGHVS and CDR2 FNYEAQ. The CDR3 runs to 13 residues.

This chain uses TRBV7-6 with TRBJ2-5, with D tentatively TRBD2 (7 bases). Here the sequenced sample was peripheral blood mononuclear cells (PBMCs), taken before the fourth cycle of nivolumab. The TCR was taken from a human donor with classical Hodgkin lymphoma. The CDR3 DNA reads as TGTGCCAGCAGCTTAAATACAGGGAGGGAGCAGTACTTC. Protein product: CASSLNTGREQYF.